This T cell receptor beta chain was documented in a study of blood T cell repertoires in COVID-19. At the level of the study: Material from acute and convalescent COVID-19 was sourced from the United States, Italy and Spain. The analysed material was cDNA or gDNA that came from T cells, B-cell-depleted T cells, or PBMCs.

Original analysis: From reference gene primer amplification, estimates of nucleated cell counts were derived. Sequenced by immunoSEQ multiplex PCR; TCRdb stores in-frame clones only, minus some. V, J and clone size are taken as reported in that table, and D and trimming were inferred from the DNA itself. The sample carries 35,000 to 45,000 clones, roughly 88% recorded once. Germline CDR1 is MGHDK and CDR2 is SYGVNS. CDR3 length: 15 amino acids. Trimming cost V 0 bases and J 5 bases, with 13 bases left between them. This clonotype was sampled from a human donor in a cohort sampled during active COVID-19. Material for sequencing was peripheral blood. The chain employs TRBV25-1 and TRBJ1-2; tentatively, D is TRBD1 (6 bases). In DNA form, the CDR3 reads TGTGCCAGCAGTGAATATGCAGCCGGACAGTATGGCTACACCTTC. Translating gives CASSEYAAGQYGYTF.